The rows below give T cell receptor beta chains drawn from one sample of a study of cytomegalovirus exposure and HLA in healthy donors. Produced via immunoSEQ multiplex PCR; TCRdb's table is partial and in-frame only. The repertoire holds about 86,000 clones, with more than 65% as singletons. Sequenced input: PBMCs. The receptors stem from a man aged 55 to 69 in good health and CMV-seronegative. The CDR3 runs from the conserved cysteine through the conserved F or W. D genes are given only for firm matches. Clone size is not always given. Where it is, it says once, few, many or a class for expanded clones.

CDR3 protein: CSVPDHGTSGGLVSTDTQYF; CDR3 DNA: TGCAGCGTCCCCGACCACGGGACTAGCGGGGGCCTAGTGAGCACAGATACGCAGTATTTT; CDR3 length: 20; D gene: TRBD2; clone size: few; V gene: TRBV29-1; J gene: TRBJ2-3
CDR3 protein: CSVEETGGGPNEQFF; CDR3 DNA: TGCAGCGTTGAAGAAACCGGGGGGGGACCCAATGAGCAGTTCTTC; CDR3 length: 15; D gene: TRBD2; clone size: .; V gene: TRBV29-1; J gene: TRBJ2-1
CDR3 protein: CASSWTGGHTEAFF; CDR3 DNA: TGTGCCAGCAGCTGGACAGGAGGCCACACTGAAGCTTTCTTT; CDR3 length: 14; D gene: TRBD1; clone size: .; V gene: TRBV27; J gene: TRBJ1-1
CDR3 protein: CASSPSGDIAYEQYF; CDR3 DNA: TGTGCCAGCAGCCCCTCAGGGGACATCGCATACGAGCAGTACTTC; CDR3 length: 15; D gene: .; clone size: .; V gene: TRBV7-9; J gene: TRBJ2-7
CDR3 protein: CASSLRGPNEGGYGYTF; CDR3 DNA: TGTGCCAGCAGTTTAAGGGGGCCCAATGAGGGTGGTTATGGCTACACCTTC; CDR3 length: 17; D gene: TRBD1; clone size: .; V gene: TRBV27; J gene: TRBJ1-2
CDR3 protein: CASREGISTDTQYF; CDR3 DNA: TGTGCCAGCAGGGAGGGGATAAGTACAGATACGCAGTATTTT; CDR3 length: 14; D gene: .; clone size: few; V gene: TRBV6-1; J gene: TRBJ2-3
CDR3 protein: CASSADRAGNTIYF; CDR3 DNA: TGTGCCAGCAGCGCCGACAGGGCTGGAAACACCATATATTTT; CDR3 length: 14; D gene: TRBD1; clone size: .; V gene: TRBV9; J gene: TRBJ1-3
CDR3 protein: CAWGRGTYNEQFF; CDR3 DNA: TGTGCCTGGGGGCGGGGGACCTACAATGAGCAGTTCTTC; CDR3 length: 13; D gene: TRBD2; clone size: .; V gene: TRBV30; J gene: TRBJ2-1
CDR3 protein: CASTTRGPEAFF; CDR3 DNA: TGTGCCAGCACGACAAGAGGGCCTGAAGCTTTCTTT; CDR3 length: 12; D gene: .; clone size: .; V gene: TRBV5-8; J gene: TRBJ1-1
CDR3 protein: CASSQEGPTGELFF; CDR3 DNA: TGCGCCAGCAGCCAAGAGGGGCCCACCGGGGAGCTGTTTTTT; CDR3 length: 14; D gene: .; clone size: .; V gene: TRBV4-1; J gene: TRBJ2-2
CDR3 protein: CASSSLLAEPYNEQFF; CDR3 DNA: TGTGCCAGCAGTTCCCTACTAGCGGAGCCCTACAATGAGCAGTTCTTC; CDR3 length: 16; D gene: TRBD2; clone size: .; V gene: TRBV27; J gene: TRBJ2-1
CDR3 protein: CASRAGTGVRYEQYF; CDR3 DNA: TGTGCCAGCAGAGCCGGGACAGGGGTACGATACGAGCAGTACTTC; CDR3 length: 15; D gene: TRBD1; clone size: once; V gene: TRBV6-4; J gene: TRBJ2-7
CDR3 protein: CASSSGDWDRGRETQYF; CDR3 DNA: TGTGCCAGTAGTTCGGGGGACTGGGACAGGGGGCGAGAGACCCAGTACTTC; CDR3 length: 17; D gene: TRBD1; clone size: .; V gene: TRBV19; J gene: TRBJ2-5
CDR3 protein: CASSPGGAADTQYF; CDR3 DNA: TGTGCCAGCAGCCCCGGCGGGGCTGCAGATACGCAGTATTTT; CDR3 length: 14; D gene: .; clone size: .; V gene: TRBV7-6; J gene: TRBJ2-3
CDR3 protein: CSVTTGSSYEQYF; CDR3 DNA: TGCAGCGTTACCACAGGGAGCTCCTACGAGCAGTACTTC; CDR3 length: 13; D gene: .; clone size: .; V gene: TRBV29-1; J gene: TRBJ2-7
CDR3 protein: CASSWNRDSPLHF; CDR3 DNA: TGTGCTAGCAGCTGGAACAGGGATTCACCCCTCCACTTT; CDR3 length: 13; D gene: .; clone size: .; V gene: TRBV7-7; J gene: TRBJ1-6
CDR3 protein: CANRLGTGNQPQHF; CDR3 DNA: TGTGCCAACCGTCTCGGGACAGGCAATCAGCCCCAGCATTTT; CDR3 length: 14; D gene: TRBD1; clone size: .; V gene: TRBV6-7; J gene: TRBJ1-5
CDR3 protein: CASSLQGAADTQYF; CDR3 DNA: TGCGCCAGCAGCCTACAGGGGGCGGCGGATACGCAGTATTTT; CDR3 length: 14; D gene: TRBD1; clone size: .; V gene: TRBV5-1; J gene: TRBJ2-3
CDR3 protein: CASSFKSGSGEHEQFF; CDR3 DNA: TGTGCCAGCAGCTTTAAGTCGGGATCAGGGGAGCATGAGCAGTTCTTC; CDR3 length: 16; D gene: .; clone size: .; V gene: TRBV5-4; J gene: TRBJ2-1
CDR3 protein: CASSVAGGAGLTTYNEQFF; CDR3 DNA: TGTGCCAGCAGCGTAGCTGGAGGGGCCGGTTTAACAACCTACAATGAGCAGTTCTTC; CDR3 length: 19; D gene: .; clone size: .; V gene: TRBV9; J gene: TRBJ2-1
CDR3 protein: CASSPRGRGEYGYTF; CDR3 DNA: TGTGCCAGCAGTCCCCGGGGGAGGGGGGAGTATGGCTACACCTTC; CDR3 length: 15; D gene: .; clone size: .; V gene: TRBV6-5; J gene: TRBJ1-2
CDR3 protein: CAGLMRTEAFF; CDR3 DNA: TGTGCCGGTTTGATGAGGACTGAAGCTTTCTTT; CDR3 length: 11; D gene: .; clone size: .; V gene: TRBV30; J gene: TRBJ1-1
CDR3 protein: CASSYSGGSKAQYF; CDR3 DNA: TGTGCCAGCAGTTACTCGGGCGGGAGTAAAGCGCAGTATTTT; CDR3 length: 14; D gene: TRBD2; clone size: .; V gene: TRBV6-5; J gene: TRBJ2-3
CDR3 protein: CASSPPGQGYEQYF; CDR3 DNA: TGTGCCAGCAGCCCCCCGGGACAGGGGTACGAGCAGTACTTC; CDR3 length: 14; D gene: TRBD1; clone size: .; V gene: TRBV7-6; J gene: TRBJ2-7
CDR3 protein: CASSPSSEDTQYF; CDR3 DNA: TGTGCCAGCAGCCCAAGTAGTGAAGATACGCAGTATTTT; CDR3 length: 13; D gene: .; clone size: few; V gene: TRBV7-2; J gene: TRBJ2-3
CDR3 protein: CASSQDPLGGNTGELFF; CDR3 DNA: TGTGCCAGCAGCCAAGATCCTCTTGGCGGTAACACCGGGGAGCTGTTTTTT; CDR3 length: 17; D gene: .; clone size: .; V gene: TRBV4-2; J gene: TRBJ2-2
CDR3 protein: CASSQSGRTQYF; CDR3 DNA: TGTGCCAGCAGCCAAAGCGGTCGGACCCAGTACTTC; CDR3 length: 12; D gene: .; clone size: .; V gene: TRBV14; J gene: TRBJ2-5
CDR3 protein: CASSGARSGELFF; CDR3 DNA: TGTGCCAGCAGTGGCGCTAGATCCGGGGAGCTGTTTTTT; CDR3 length: 13; D gene: .; clone size: .; V gene: TRBV6-1; J gene: TRBJ2-2
CDR3 protein: CASSEAGGTSGNSYEQYF; CDR3 DNA: TGTGCCAGCAGTGAAGCGGGCGGGACTAGCGGGAACTCCTACGAGCAGTACTTC; CDR3 length: 18; D gene: TRBD2; clone size: .; V gene: TRBV6-1; J gene: TRBJ2-7
CDR3 protein: CASSSGTEAGWPQHF; CDR3 DNA: TGTGCCAGCAGTTCCGGGACAGAGGCCGGGTGGCCCCAGCATTTT; CDR3 length: 15; D gene: TRBD1; clone size: once; V gene: TRBV6-5; J gene: TRBJ1-5
CDR3 protein: CASSLGAPGLAGARTDTQYF; CDR3 DNA: TGTGCCAGCAGCTTGGGAGCTCCGGGACTAGCGGGGGCCCGCACAGATACGCAGTATTTT; CDR3 length: 20; D gene: TRBD2; clone size: .; V gene: TRBV5-4; J gene: TRBJ2-3
CDR3 protein: CASSGQGDSGNTIYF; CDR3 DNA: TGTGCCAGTAGTGGACAGGGAGACTCTGGAAACACCATATATTTT; CDR3 length: 15; D gene: TRBD1; clone size: .; V gene: TRBV19; J gene: TRBJ1-3
CDR3 protein: CASSEATGPSPEKLFF; CDR3 DNA: TGTGCCAGCAGTGAAGCAACGGGTCCCTCGCCTGAAAAACTGTTTTTT; CDR3 length: 16; D gene: .; clone size: .; V gene: TRBV6-1; J gene: TRBJ1-4
CDR3 protein: CASSFTGYNEQFF; CDR3 DNA: TGTGCCAGCAGCTTCACTGGCTACAATGAGCAGTTCTTC; CDR3 length: 13; D gene: .; clone size: .; V gene: TRBV7-9; J gene: TRBJ2-1
CDR3 protein: CASSPTGGEKPQHF; CDR3 DNA: TGTGCCAGTAGTCCAACAGGGGGCGAGAAGCCCCAGCATTTT; CDR3 length: 14; D gene: TRBD1; clone size: .; V gene: TRBV19; J gene: TRBJ1-5
CDR3 protein: CASSPTHETGYGYTF; CDR3 DNA: TGTGCCAGCAGCCCCACCCATGAGACGGGCTATGGCTACACCTTC; CDR3 length: 15; D gene: .; clone size: .; V gene: TRBV5-6; J gene: TRBJ1-2
CDR3 protein: CASSQDLQGSYEQYF; CDR3 DNA: TGTGCCAGCAGCCAAGATCTCCAGGGCTCCTACGAGCAGTACTTC; CDR3 length: 15; D gene: .; clone size: .; V gene: TRBV4-2; J gene: TRBJ2-7
CDR3 protein: CASTLWGTSGSEEQYF; CDR3 DNA: TGTGCCAGCACCCTCTGGGGGACTAGCGGGAGTGAAGAGCAGTACTTC; CDR3 length: 16; D gene: TRBD2; clone size: few; V gene: TRBV28; J gene: TRBJ2-7
CDR3 protein: CASSQRQGADQPQHF; CDR3 DNA: TGCGCCAGCAGCCAGAGACAGGGGGCGGATCAGCCCCAGCATTTT; CDR3 length: 15; D gene: TRBD1; clone size: few; V gene: TRBV4-1; J gene: TRBJ1-5
CDR3 protein: CASSFFRGEKLFF; CDR3 DNA: TGTGCCAGCAGCTTCTTCCGGGGGGAAAAACTGTTTTTT; CDR3 length: 13; D gene: .; clone size: .; V gene: TRBV7-9; J gene: TRBJ1-4
CDR3 protein: CASSRWRGGGEQYF; CDR3 DNA: TGTGCCAGCAGCCGGTGGAGAGGGGGGGGCGAGCAGTACTTC; CDR3 length: 14; D gene: .; clone size: .; V gene: TRBV7-8; J gene: TRBJ2-7
CDR3 protein: CSATSGGSGEQFF; CDR3 DNA: TGCAGCGCAACTAGCGGGGGTTCGGGTGAGCAGTTCTTC; CDR3 length: 13; D gene: TRBD2; clone size: .; V gene: TRBV29-1; J gene: TRBJ2-1
CDR3 protein: CASSVGSGETQHF; CDR3 DNA: TGTGCCAGCAGTGTGGGCAGCGGAGAGACCCAGCACTTC; CDR3 length: 13; D gene: .; clone size: .; V gene: TRBV6-1; J gene: TRBJ2-5
CDR3 protein: CASSHRGTERNQPQHF; CDR3 DNA: TGCGCCAGCAGCCACAGGGGGACCGAGCGCAATCAGCCCCAGCATTTT; CDR3 length: 16; D gene: TRBD1; clone size: few; V gene: TRBV4-1; J gene: TRBJ1-5
CDR3 protein: CASSRRVGGSQPQHF; CDR3 DNA: TGCGCCAGCAGCCGGAGAGTAGGCGGATCACAGCCCCAGCATTTT; CDR3 length: 15; D gene: .; clone size: .; V gene: TRBV4-1; J gene: TRBJ1-5
CDR3 protein: CASSVRGRGTDTQYF; CDR3 DNA: TGCGCCAGCAGCGTCAGGGGGCGAGGCACAGATACGCAGTATTTT; CDR3 length: 15; D gene: TRBD1; clone size: .; V gene: TRBV5-1; J gene: TRBJ2-3
CDR3 protein: CASSLTGGIYEQYF; CDR3 DNA: TGTGCCAGCAGCTTGACAGGGGGGATCTACGAGCAGTACTTC; CDR3 length: 14; D gene: TRBD1; clone size: .; V gene: TRBV5-4; J gene: TRBJ2-7
CDR3 protein: CASSLWAGGGETQYF; CDR3 DNA: TGTGCCAGCAGCTTATGGGCAGGCGGAGGAGAGACCCAGTACTTC; CDR3 length: 15; D gene: .; clone size: once; V gene: TRBV7-2; J gene: TRBJ2-5